Given below is one TCR beta chain in context. The CDR3 consists of 18 residues. Trimming removed 4 bases at V and 0 bases at J, with 19 bases between. Germline V gives CDR1 LNHDA, CDR2 SQIVND (reference sequence). This sample was taken from a study of blood T cell repertoires in COVID-19. Study in general: The United States, Italy and Spain provided the acute and convalescent COVID-19 samples. PBMCs, B-cell-depleted T cells, or T cells were the source of the cDNA or gDNA that made up the material.

Per the original data handling: The authors estimated nucleated cell counts from reference gene primer amplification. Profiling relied on immunoSEQ multiplex PCR, and the TCRdb table lists in-frame clones only, not all of them. Clone size and V and J calls were adopted from that table, with D and trimming inferred from the DNA. The sample holds 65,000 to 90,000 clones, 82% seen once. The sequenced sample was peripheral blood. J is TRBJ2-1 and V is TRBV19; D is perhaps TRBD2 (7 bases). The TCR originated in a woman aged 55-70 years with acute or convalescent COVID-19. The CDR3 nucleotides read TGTGCCAGTAGTAGGCTAGGGGGGGGTAAGAGCTCCTACAATGAGCAGTTCTTC. Its translation is CASSRLGGGKSSYNEQFF.